This passage covers 7 T cell receptor beta chains from one sample sequenced in a study of T-cell memory formation after mild COVID-19. MiXCR, applied by TCRdb to the 5' RACE reads, yields one record per CDR3 protein. The profile shows 200,000 to 250,000 distinct CDR3 sequences, 25% to 35% of them singletons. The sequencing sample was made of PBMCs or a T cell subset sorted from them (not recorded which). These receptors originate from an adult woman who had mild COVID-19 (a few samples of this study predate the infection). Cell type and time point are not known.

The V call is TRBV6-5, the J call TRBJ2-3; D is perhaps TRBD2 (6 bases). Trimming shortened V by 2 bases and J by 10 bases, and 13 bases separated the two germline ends. The CDR3 covers 13 residues. Per germline, CDR1 MNHEY and CDR2 SVGAGI. The CDR3 DNA is TGTGCCAGCAGTTACGGGACCAAGCGGGCGCAGTATTTT. It codes for CASSYGTKRAQYF.

This clonotype was counted ten times or more. The chain couples TRBV20-1 to TRBJ1-5, with D possibly matching TRBD1 (5 bases). The CDR3 extends over 13 amino acids. In germline, CDR1 is DFQATT, CDR2 SNEGSKA (reference sequence). The V gene lost 3 bases and the J gene lost 1 base, with 7 bases spanning the gap. The CDR3 nucleotides are TGCAGTGCTAGTAGGGGAAGCAATCAGCCCCAGCATTTT. It is translated as CSASRGSNQPQHF.

There are a few counts of this clonotype. The rearrangement joins TRBV20-1 to TRBJ1-5; D remains unclear. Trimming stripped 6 bases from V and 4 bases from J, with 16 bases between. Germline V lookup: CDR1 DFQATT, CDR2 SNEGSKA (reference sequence). The CDR3 spans 14 residues. CDR3 protein: CSARPRTWNQPQHF. The CDR3, as DNA: TGCAGTGCGCGACCACGGACGTGGAATCAGCCCCAGCATTTT.

This chain connects TRBV7-2 to TRBJ1-2, with D perhaps TRBD1 (6 bases). Germline lookup yields CDR1 SGHTA and CDR2 FQGNSA. V was pared by 10 bases and J by 3 bases, with 18 bases between. The CDR3 extends over 14 amino acids. The CDR3 DNA is TGTGCCACCAGGAGCACAGGGCTGGACTATGGCTACACCTTC. Its protein is CATRSTGLDYGYTF. The full variable domain, with the rest looked up from reference TRBV7-2 and TRBJ1-2, is GAGVSQSPSNKVTEKGKDVELRCDPISGHTALYWYRQSLGQGLEFLIYFQGNSAPDKSGLPSDRFSAERTGGSVSTLTIQRTQQEDSAVYLCATRSTGLDYGYTFGSGTRLTVV.

The chain combines TRBV25-1 with TRBJ2-1; D may be TRBD2 (6 bases). V was shortened by 1 base and J by 9 bases, with 16 bases between the two germline ends. The CDR3 runs 15 residues. Germline CDR1 MGHDK, CDR2 SYGVNS. The CDR3 sequence: CASSESGPMGGEQFF. As DNA, the CDR3 is TGTGCCAGCAGTGAATCAGGACCGATGGGAGGTGAGCAGTTCTTC.

In this sample, this clonotype turned up many times. The chain couples TRBV20-1 to TRBJ1-1, with D perhaps TRBD1 (5 bases). V gave up 1 base and J gave up 0 bases, with 6 bases separating them. Germline lookup yields CDR1 DFQATT and CDR2 SNEGSKA (reference sequence). The CDR3 has 13 residues. CDR3 amino acids: CSARGGLNTEAFF. CDR3 in DNA: TGCAGTGCTAGAGGGGGCCTGAACACTGAAGCTTTCTTT.

The chain couples TRBV20-1 to TRBJ2-2; D is uncertain. The CDR3 has 12 amino acids. CDR1 and CDR2 from the germline V gene are DFQATT and SNEGSKA (reference sequence). V was shortened by 6 bases and J by 4 bases, with 9 bases between the two germline ends. CDR3 in amino acids: CSAGSGTGELFF. The CDR3 region has the DNA TGCAGTGCGGGCAGTGGCACCGGGGAGCTGTTTTTT.